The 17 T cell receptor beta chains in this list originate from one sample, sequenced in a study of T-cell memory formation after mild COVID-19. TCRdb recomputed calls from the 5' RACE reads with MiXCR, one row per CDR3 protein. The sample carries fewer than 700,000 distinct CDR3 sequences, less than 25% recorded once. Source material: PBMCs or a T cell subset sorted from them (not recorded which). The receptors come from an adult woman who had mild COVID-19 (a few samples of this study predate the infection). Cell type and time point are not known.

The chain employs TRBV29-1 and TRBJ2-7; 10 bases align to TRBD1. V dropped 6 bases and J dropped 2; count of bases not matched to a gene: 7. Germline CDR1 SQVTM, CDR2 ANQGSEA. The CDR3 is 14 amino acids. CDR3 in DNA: TGCAGCGTCCAGGGACAGGGGAACCCCTACGAGCAGTACTTC. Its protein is CSVQGQGNPYEQYF.

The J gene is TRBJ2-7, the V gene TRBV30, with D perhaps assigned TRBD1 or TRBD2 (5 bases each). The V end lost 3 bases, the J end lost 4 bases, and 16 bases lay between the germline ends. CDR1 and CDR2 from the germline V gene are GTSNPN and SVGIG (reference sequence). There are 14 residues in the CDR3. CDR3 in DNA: TGTGCCTGGAGGACCCCCGGGAAGGGGTACGAGCAGTACTTC. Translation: CAWRTPGKGYEQYF.

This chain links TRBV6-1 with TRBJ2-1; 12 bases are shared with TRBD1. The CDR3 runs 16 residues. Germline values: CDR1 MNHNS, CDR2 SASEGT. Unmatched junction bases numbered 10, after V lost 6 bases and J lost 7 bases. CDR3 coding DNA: TGTGCCAGCAGCTCCCCCCGGGACAGGGGGCAGAATGAGCAGTTCTTC. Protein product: CASSSPRDRGQNEQFF.

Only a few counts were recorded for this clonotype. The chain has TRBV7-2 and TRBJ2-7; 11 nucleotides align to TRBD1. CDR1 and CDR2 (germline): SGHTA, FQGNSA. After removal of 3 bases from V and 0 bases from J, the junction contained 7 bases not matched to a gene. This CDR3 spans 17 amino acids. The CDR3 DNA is TGTGCCAGCAGCTTGGGAGCCGGGACAGGGGGCTCCTACGAGCAGTACTTC. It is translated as CASSLGAGTGGSYEQYF.

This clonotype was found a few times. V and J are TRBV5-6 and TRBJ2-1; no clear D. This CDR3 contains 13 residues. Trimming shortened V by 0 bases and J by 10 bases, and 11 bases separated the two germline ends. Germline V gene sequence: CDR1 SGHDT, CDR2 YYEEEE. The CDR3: CASSLGLYGEQFF. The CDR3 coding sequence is TGTGCCAGCAGCTTGGGGCTTTACGGGGAGCAGTTCTTC.

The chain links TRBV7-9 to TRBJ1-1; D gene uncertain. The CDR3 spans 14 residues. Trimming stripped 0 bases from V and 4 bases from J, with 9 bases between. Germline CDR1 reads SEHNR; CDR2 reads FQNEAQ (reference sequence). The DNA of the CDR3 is TGTGCCAGCAGCTTAGCTCCGCCGGGCACTGAAGCTTTCTTT. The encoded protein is CASSLAPPGTEAFF.

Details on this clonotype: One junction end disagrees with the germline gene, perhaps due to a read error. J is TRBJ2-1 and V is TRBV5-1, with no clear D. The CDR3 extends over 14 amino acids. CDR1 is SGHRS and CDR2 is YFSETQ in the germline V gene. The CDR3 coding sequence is TGCGCAAGCACCCCATCGAGCTCCTACAATGAGCAGTTCTTC. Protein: CASTPSSSYNEQFF.

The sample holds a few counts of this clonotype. CDR3 DNA sequence: TGTGCCAGCAAAATCGGGGGACCAGGGGAAAAACTGTTTTTT. Protein: CASKIGGPGEKLFF. The genes are TRBV6-1 and TRBJ1-4, with D possibly being TRBD1 (5 bases). V gave up 7 bases and J gave up 8 bases, with 17 bases separating them. The CDR3 is 14 residues long. Per germline, CDR1 MNHNS and CDR2 SASEGT.

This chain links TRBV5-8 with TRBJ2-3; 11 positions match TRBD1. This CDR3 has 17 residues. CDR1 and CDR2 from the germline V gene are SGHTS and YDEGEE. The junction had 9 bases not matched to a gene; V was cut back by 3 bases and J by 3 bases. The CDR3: CASSSYPGTGGTDTQYF. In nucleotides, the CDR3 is TGTGCCAGCAGCTCTTACCCCGGGACAGGGGGGACAGATACGCAGTATTTT.

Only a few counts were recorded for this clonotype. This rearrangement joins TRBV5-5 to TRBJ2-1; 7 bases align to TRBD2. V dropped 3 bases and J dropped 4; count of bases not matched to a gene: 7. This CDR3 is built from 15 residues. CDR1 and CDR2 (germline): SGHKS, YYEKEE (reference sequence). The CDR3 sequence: CASSWGGAGYNEQFF. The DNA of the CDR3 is TGTGCCAGCAGCTGGGGTGGAGCGGGGTACAATGAGCAGTTCTTC.

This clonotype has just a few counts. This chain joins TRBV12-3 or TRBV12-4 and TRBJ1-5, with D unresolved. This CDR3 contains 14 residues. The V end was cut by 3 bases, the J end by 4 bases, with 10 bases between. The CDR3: CASSFNTVNQPQHF. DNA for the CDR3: TGTGCCAGCAGTTTTAACACAGTGAATCAGCCCCAGCATTTT.

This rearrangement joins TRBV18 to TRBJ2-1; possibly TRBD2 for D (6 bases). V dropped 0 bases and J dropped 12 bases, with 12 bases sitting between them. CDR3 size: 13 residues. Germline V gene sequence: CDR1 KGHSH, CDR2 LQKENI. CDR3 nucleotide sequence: TGTGCCAGCTCACCACCGTCGGGGGTAGGGCAGTTCTTC. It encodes CASSPPSGVGQFF. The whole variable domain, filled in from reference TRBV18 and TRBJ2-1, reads NAGVMQNPRHLVRRRGQEARLRCSPMKGHSHVYWYRQLPEEGLKFMVYLQKENIIDESGMPKERFSAEFPKEGPSILRIQQVVRGDSAAYFCASSPPSGVGQFFGPGTRLTVL.

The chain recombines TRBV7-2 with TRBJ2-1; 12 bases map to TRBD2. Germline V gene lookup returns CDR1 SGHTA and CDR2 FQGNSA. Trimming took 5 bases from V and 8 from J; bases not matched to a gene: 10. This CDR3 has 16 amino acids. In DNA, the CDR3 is TGTGCCAGCAGCCCAAGGGCGACTAGCGGGAGCGATGAGCAGTTCTTC. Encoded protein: CASSPRATSGSDEQFF.

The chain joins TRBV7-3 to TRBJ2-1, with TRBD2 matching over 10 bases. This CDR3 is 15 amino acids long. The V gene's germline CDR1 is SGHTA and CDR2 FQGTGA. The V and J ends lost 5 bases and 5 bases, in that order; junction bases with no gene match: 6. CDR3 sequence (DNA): TGTGCCAGCAGCCCTAGCGGGGGACCCGACAATGAGCAGTTCTTC. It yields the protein CASSPSGGPDNEQFF.

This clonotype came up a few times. CDR3 nucleotides: TGTGCCAGCAGGCCCGAAGCGGGAGGGTACTACAATGAGCAGTTCTTC. Translation: CASRPEAGGYYNEQFF. The chain uses TRBV2 and TRBJ2-1; 10 bases fit TRBD2. Germline-derived CDR1 and CDR2 are SNHLY and FYNNEI. The ends lost 6 bases at V and 3 bases at J; junction bases unmatched: 8. This CDR3 comprises 16 residues.

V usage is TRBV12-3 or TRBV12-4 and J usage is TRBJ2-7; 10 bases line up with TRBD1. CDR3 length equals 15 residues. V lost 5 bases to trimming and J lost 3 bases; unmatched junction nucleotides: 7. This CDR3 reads CASSPPTGGFYEQYF. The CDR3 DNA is TGTGCCAGCAGTCCGCCGACAGGGGGCTTCTACGAGCAGTACTTC.

The CDR3 nucleotides are TGTGCCATCAGGGGACCCGCCTACGAGCAGTACTTC. Translation: CAIRGPAYEQYF. The chain uses TRBV10-3 and TRBJ2-7; TRBD1 or TRBD2 may be the D gene (5 bases each). V lost 6 bases and J 2 bases, leaving 8 bases between the germline ends. CDR1 and CDR2 from the germline V gene are ENHRY and SYGVKD. The CDR3 has 12 amino acids.